The present entry profiles one T cell receptor (beta chain) with its context. Its antigen remains unknown. The sample belongs to a study of radiotherapy plus CTLA-4 blockade in lung cancer. Study observations and caveats: In blood, tumor-derived TCR clones expanded after radiotherapy plus ipilimumab. Reports identified early blood T cell clone dynamics, with interferon-beta, as the best response predictor.

Germline V gene sequence: CDR1 MDHEN, CDR2 SYDVKM. The CDR3 contains 16 residues. Trimming took 2 bases from V and 1 from J, leaving 12 bases between them. The data were produced by immunoSEQ multiplex PCR, yet TCRdb's version contains in-frame clones alone and is incomplete. The repertoire holds roughly 62,000 clones, with 70% to 80% as singletons. Focal radiation was given together with CTLA-4 blockade (ipilimumab) to patients with chemo-refractory metastatic non-small-cell lung cancer. This clonotype originated in a human donor with non-small cell lung cancer who had a complete response to radiotherapy plus ipilimumab. This sequence joins TRBV28 and TRBJ1-5; D possibly corresponds to TRBD1 (6 bases). Sequencing used peripheral blood, obtained from a patient treated with radiotherapy plus ipilimumab. CDR3 residues: CASSLTGFVSNQPQHF. The DNA for the CDR3 is TGTGCCAGCAGTTTAACAGGGTTTGTGAGCAATCAGCCCCAGCATTTT. Variable domain in full (rest from reference TRBV28 and TRBJ1-5): DVKVTQSSRYLVKRTGEKVFLECVQDMDHENMFWYRQDPGLGLRLIYFSYDVKMKEKGDIPEGYSVSREKKERFSLILESASTNQTSMYLCASSLTGFVSNQPQHFGDGTRLSIL.